The rows below give T cell receptor beta chains drawn from one sample of a study of cytomegalovirus exposure and HLA in healthy donors. The table came from immunoSEQ multiplex PCR; TCRdb's copy has only in-frame clones and leaves some out. The sample lists around 160,000 clones, 65% to 80% occurring once. Material for sequencing was PBMCs. The receptor source for this set is a woman aged 40 to 50 in good health and CMV-seropositive. Both conserved end residues are part of each CDR3. A D gene is named only where the DNA matches it firmly.

CSARLDTREYF | TRBV20-1 | .
CASSYSIGGNTEAFF | TRBV6-5 | .
CASSVLAGVTTGELFF | TRBV7-2 | TRBD2
CASSLEPGGRETQYF | TRBV5-1 | TRBD2
CASSPGTGGTEAFF | TRBV11-2 | TRBD1
CASRKQVYGANVLTF | TRBV21-1 | .
CASSIRGFRRNTEAFF | TRBV19 | .
CASRPGTASEKLFF | TRBV2 | TRBD1
CASSVEGLPSYEQYF | TRBV9 | .
CASNQEAAGFYEQYF | TRBV4-1 | .
CASSPKRSGGATDTQYF | TRBV11-2 | TRBD2
CASSSGLAGGSTDTQYF | TRBV11-2 | TRBD2
CASSFQGSYEQYF | TRBV5-6 | .
CASAGQGNIQYF | TRBV25-1 | TRBD1
CASSLTSGVVNEQFF | TRBV5-1 | TRBD2
CAISETGGNYGYTF | TRBV10-3 | TRBD1
CASSQDTQGRDTIYF | TRBV4-3 | .